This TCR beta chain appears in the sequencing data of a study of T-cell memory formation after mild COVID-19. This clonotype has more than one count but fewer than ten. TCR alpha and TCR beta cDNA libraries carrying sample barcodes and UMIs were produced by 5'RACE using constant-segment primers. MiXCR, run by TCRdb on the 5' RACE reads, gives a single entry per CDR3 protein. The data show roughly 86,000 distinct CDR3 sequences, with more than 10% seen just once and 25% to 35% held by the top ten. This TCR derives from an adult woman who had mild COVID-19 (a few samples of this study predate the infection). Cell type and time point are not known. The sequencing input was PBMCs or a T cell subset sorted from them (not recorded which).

CDR3 nucleotide sequence: TGTGCCAGCAGCTTGTCTGTCCGACTAGCGGAGGGAAATGAGCAGTTCTTC. Translation: CASSLSVRLAEGNEQFF. This chain joins TRBV7-9 and TRBJ2-1, with TRBD2 matching over 9 bases. Trimming took 3 bases from V and 7 from J; bases not matched to a gene: 13. There are 17 residues in the CDR3. From germline, CDR1 is SEHNR and CDR2 FQNEAQ (reference sequence). Full variable domain (remainder filled in from reference TRBV7-9 and TRBJ2-1): DTGVSQNPRHKITKRGQNVTFRCDPISEHNRLYWYRQTLGQGPEFLTYFQNEAQLEKSRLLSDRFSAERPKGSFSTLEIQRTEQGDSAMYLCASSLSVRLAEGNEQFFGPGTRLTVL.